This T cell receptor beta chain was identified during a study of T-cell reconstitution after alpha-beta-depleted transplantation in children. Study-wide points: T-cell counts and diversity were attributed mostly to newly produced T cells one year after transplant. Several hundred expanded graft clones reportedly supplied alpha-beta T cells about two months after transplant.

Using unique molecular identifiers, the investigators prepared the TCRbeta library. From the PCR reads, TCRdb called clonotypes with MiXCR, one entry per CDR3 protein. The sample comprises 300,000 or so distinct CDR3 sequences, 23% of which are singletons, and roughly 9.7% rests with the top ten. A note on this clonotype: Antigen unknown.

Germline V gives CDR1 SGHRS, CDR2 YFSETQ. The length of the CDR3 is 15 residues. Trimming at V came to 3 bases and at J to 7 bases, leaving 9 bases not matched to a gene. This sample comprised PBMCs, mostly from graft donor cells, obtained 180 days after TCRalphabeta/CD19-depleted stem cell transplant. This sequence was found in a male patient younger than 18 who had a stem cell transplant for acute lymphoblastic leukemia, so the T cells may come from the graft donor. V is TRBV5-1 and J is TRBJ1-2, with 10 positions matching TRBD1. CDR3: CASSSYRDRGTGYTF. CDR3 in DNA: TGCGCCAGCAGCTCCTACCGGGACAGGGGCACTGGCTACACCTTC.